This note documents a single TCR beta chain sequence. V lost 0 bases, J lost 4 bases, and 16 bases lay in between. The CDR3 length is 15 residues. CDR1 is SQVTM, CDR2 ANQGSEA, per germline. This entry is derived from a study of blood T cell repertoires in COVID-19. Study information: Sites across the United States, Italy and Spain contributed samples from acute and convalescent COVID-19. PBMCs, B-cell-depleted T cells, or T cells were the source of the cDNA or gDNA that made up the material.

Generated by immunoSEQ multiplex PCR, the TCRdb table keeps only in-frame clones and is missing some. This table holds about 90,000 clones, roughly four fifths found once. The clonotype was recovered from a man in his fifties or sixties with acute or convalescent COVID-19. The source material was peripheral blood. The V call is TRBV29-1, the J call TRBJ2-7; D might be TRBD1 (6 bases). CDR3 region: CSVEDGQRQVYEQYF. The CDR3 DNA is TGCAGCGTTGAAGATGGACAGAGACAAGTTTACGAGCAGTACTTC.